This T cell receptor (beta chain) was identified during a study of PD-L1 blockade in urothelial cancer. Across the study: Each participant's history included 0 to 3 prior chemotherapy regimens.

Only in-frame clones appear in the TCRdb table, and some are missing; sequencing was by immunoSEQ multiplex PCR. The table shows fewer than 60,000 clones, with around 84% occurring only once. This clone was seen once. The CDR3 has 17 residues. Germline-derived CDR1 and CDR2 are SEHNR and FQNEAQ (reference sequence). V dropped 4 bases and J dropped 1; count of bases not matched to a gene: 10. Time point given: pretreatment peripheral blood. The sample in question was PBMCs, obtained around atezolizumab (anti-PD-L1) treatment. This chain joins TRBV7-9 and TRBJ1-1, with 9 positions matching TRBD1. The source is a man between 65 and 80 years old with urothelial cancer. The CDR3 is CASSYIQGAIENTEAFF. The CDR3 region has the DNA TGTGCCAGCAGCTATATACAGGGGGCGATTGAGAACACTGAAGCTTTCTTT.